The 17 T cell receptor beta chains below come from one sample, sequenced in a study of blood T cell repertoires in COVID-19. Sequenced by immunoSEQ multiplex PCR; TCRdb stores in-frame clones only, minus some. The data hold hundreds of thousands of clones, with almost 90% observed a single time. Sequenced material: peripheral blood. Receptors originate from a man at least 80 years old with acute or convalescent COVID-19.

The rearrangement joins TRBV19 to TRBJ2-3; a weak D match, TRBD2 (7 bases). CDR1 is LNHDA and CDR2 is SQIVND in the germline V gene (reference sequence). V dropped 5 bases and J dropped 5 bases, with 17 bases sitting between them. The CDR3 is made up of 15 amino acids. The CDR3 nucleotides are TGTGCCAGTAGTCCCAACTCGGGGGGCAGAGATACGCAGTATTTT. Encoded protein: CASSPNSGGRDTQYF.

The gene calls are TRBV7-2 and TRBJ1-1, with D unclear. CDR3 length: 13 residues. The germline V gene encodes CDR1 SGHTA and CDR2 FQGNSA. The V gene lost 1 base and the J gene lost 4 bases, with 7 bases spanning the gap. The CDR3 loop is CASSLDRSTEAFF. The CDR3 DNA reads as TGTGCCAGCAGCTTAGATAGAAGCACTGAAGCTTTCTTT. Filled out from reference TRBV7-2 and TRBJ1-1, the complete variable domain reads GAGVSQSPSNKVTEKGKDVELRCDPISGHTALYWYRQSLGQGLEFLIYFQGNSAPDKSGLPSDRFSAERTGGSVSTLTIQRTQQEDSAVYLCASSLDRSTEAFFGQGTRLTVV.

There are a few counts of this clone. The CDR3 coding sequence is TGTGCCATCAGTGAGTCGGGGACAGAACCTTCCTACGAGCAGTACTTC. It codes for CAISESGTEPSYEQYF. J is TRBJ2-7 and V is TRBV10-3; TRBD1 matches 7 bases. Germline V gene data show CDR1 as ENHRY and CDR2 as SYGVKD. V lost 0 bases and J lost 1; bases outside the gene matches: 6. This CDR3 has 16 residues.

The V gene is TRBV28, the J gene TRBJ1-4; 8 nucleotides agree with TRBD1. V gave up 7 bases and J gave up 5 bases; unmatched junction bases: 12. Germline lookup yields CDR1 MDHEN and CDR2 SYDVKM. This CDR3 has 16 amino acids. The DNA for the CDR3 is TGTGCCAGCATCACCCGTGGGGGACAGGCAAATGAAAAACTGTTTTTT. Residues: CASITRGGQANEKLFF.

V is TRBV6-6 and J is TRBJ1-5; possibly TRBD1 for D (6 bases). With 0 bases removed from V and 5 bases from J, the gap between germline ends came to 11 bases. CDR1 and CDR2 from the germline V gene are MNHNY and SVGAGI (reference sequence). This CDR3 region has 15 residues. CDR3 region: CASSYSPDSYQPQHF. The CDR3, as DNA: TGTGCCAGCAGTTACTCCCCGGACAGCTATCAGCCCCAGCATTTT.

For this clone: An end of the junction does not agree with germline; a read error may underlie this. This chain links TRBV6-5 with TRBJ1-6; 8 bases line up with TRBD1. This CDR3 comprises 13 residues. Germline V CDR1 and CDR2: MNHEY, SVGAGI. In DNA, the CDR3 is TGTGCCAGCAGTTCCCCCGACCGGGACAGGATTTGCTTT. It encodes CASSSPDRDRICF.

This chain links TRBV7-2 with TRBJ1-4; D not certain. The CDR3 runs 14 residues. V was clipped by 0 bases and J by 8 bases, with 10 bases between them. CDR1 is SGHTA, CDR2 FQGNSA, per germline. This chain's CDR3 is CASSLALLPEKLFF. The DNA of the CDR3 is TGTGCCAGCAGCTTAGCCCTACTACCCGAAAAACTGTTTTTT.

This clone occurred once. This chain connects TRBV19 to TRBJ2-3, with 8 positions matching TRBD1. The V segment lost 3 bases and the J segment 5 bases; nucleotides outside the gene matches: 10. The germline V gene has CDR1 LNHDA and CDR2 SQIVND (reference sequence). This CDR3 comprises 16 residues. CDR3 residues: CASSMTAGGAGDTQYF. The CDR3, as DNA: TGTGCCAGTAGTATGACGGCAGGGGGCGCGGGAGATACGCAGTATTTT.

The genes are TRBV5-1 and TRBJ2-3; the D gene is possibly TRBD1 (5 bases). Trimming removed 4 bases from V and 5 bases from J, with 14 bases in between. The CDR3 is made up of 14 amino acids. Germline V gives CDR1 SGHRS, CDR2 YFSETQ. The CDR3 coding sequence is TGCGCCAGCAGCCTAGAAGGGGCTGTAGATACGCAGTATTTT. Protein product: CASSLEGAVDTQYF.

The rearrangement links TRBV3-1 (or the pseudogene TRBV3-2) to TRBJ2-1, with 8 positions matching TRBD1. V shed 0 bases, J shed 3 bases, and the junction held 4 bases outside the gene matches. The CDR3 sequence is 16 residues long. Germline CDR1 LGHDT, CDR2 YNNKEL (reference sequence). The DNA of the CDR3 is TGTGCCAGCAGCCAAGAAGGGACAGGCCTCTACAATGAGCAGTTCTTC. It is translated as CASSQEGTGLYNEQFF.

The table lists this clone with a count of one. Here the CDR3 DNA reads TGTGCCAGCAGCCAAGATTCCAGGGGGGACTATGGCTACACCTTC. This encodes CASSQDSRGDYGYTF. The chain is built from TRBV4-2 and TRBJ1-2; TRBD1 matches at 7 bases. The CDR3 contains 15 residues. Trimming cost V 0 bases and J 3 bases; bases outside gene matches: 4. Per germline, CDR1 LGHNA and CDR2 YNFKEQ.

The chain links TRBV3-1 (or the pseudogene TRBV3-2) to TRBJ1-2, with TRBD1 identical over 7 bases. The V segment lost 2 bases and the J segment 4 bases; nucleotides outside the gene matches: 1. Germline V gene lookup returns CDR1 LGHDT and CDR2 YNNKEL (reference sequence). The CDR3 is 13 residues long. This CDR3 reads CASSQRDSYGYTF. As DNA, the CDR3 is TGTGCCAGCAGCCAAAGGGACAGCTATGGCTACACCTTC.

The genes are TRBV6-5 and TRBJ1-2; TRBD1 is a possible D gene (6 bases). Trimming shortened V by 0 bases and J by 4 bases, and 6 bases separated the two germline ends. The germline gives CDR1 MNHEY, CDR2 SVGAGI. CDR3 length: 13 residues. The CDR3 bases are TGTGCCAGCAGTTACTCAGGGGGCTATGGCTACACCTTC. Its translation: CASSYSGGYGYTF.

This clone has a single count. J is TRBJ1-4 and V is TRBV10-3; D unclear. Deletions cut 0 bases from V and 6 bases from J, with 8 bases between. Germline CDR1 ENHRY, CDR2 SYGVKD. The CDR3 covers 14 residues. The CDR3 here is CAISESSLYEKLFF. The CDR3 coding sequence is TGTGCCATCAGTGAGTCGAGTTTGTATGAAAAACTGTTTTTT.

This clone is a singleton in its sample. The chain is built from TRBV7-2 and TRBJ2-5; a possible D gene is TRBD2 (6 bases). Trimming left V 5 bases short and J 1 base short, with 11 bases between. This CDR3 is built from 14 residues. Germline assignment: CDR1 SGHTA and CDR2 FQGNSA. The CDR3 DNA is TGTGCCAGCAGCATGGGACTGCCCCAAGAGACCCAGTACTTC. Encoded protein: CASSMGLPQETQYF.

The chain recombines TRBV7-9 with TRBJ2-2, with D maybe TRBD2 (5 bases). Germline CDR1 is SEHNR and CDR2 is FQNEAQ (reference sequence). Trimming cost V 7 bases and J 5 bases, with 20 bases left between them. The CDR3 has 16 amino acids. CDR3 nucleotide sequence: TGTGCCAGCATCGATGGCGGGCAGATGGATACCGGGGAGCTGTTTTTT. It is translated as CASIDGGQMDTGELFF.

The chain carries TRBV27 and TRBJ1-5; 10 bases map to TRBD1. The CDR3 runs to 16 residues. Germline trimming cut 6 bases from V and 0 bases from J; bases unmatched to any gene: 5. Germline V gene sequence: CDR1 MNHEY, CDR2 SMNVEV (reference sequence). CDR3 nucleotide sequence: TGTGCCAGCAGCGATAGGACAGGGGGTAGCAATCAGCCCCAGCATTTT. Translating gives CASSDRTGGSNQPQHF.